This TCR beta chain was profiled in a study of T cell changes during pregnancy in multiple sclerosis. The CDR3 has 14 residues. Germline CDR1 SGHRS, CDR2 YFSETQ. Losses at the gene ends were 4 bases for V and 0 bases for J; bases not matched to a gene: 4. Some clones are missing from TCRdb's copy, which holds only in-frame ones; the method was immunoSEQ multiplex PCR. The sample shows approximately 70,000 clones, just over 90% of them seen only once. This material consisted of peripheral blood, taken in the second trimester of pregnancy. This sequence joins TRBV5-1 and TRBJ2-7; 7 nucleotides align to TRBD1. The sequence came from a female donor in good health, enrolled as a control in a pregnancy study. CDR3 nucleotide sequence: TGCGCCAGCAGCCGGGACAGCTTCTCCTACGAGCAGTACTTC. It encodes CASSRDSFSYEQYF. The complete variable domain, with remaining parts taken from reference TRBV5-1 and TRBJ2-7, reads KAGVTQTPRYLIKTRGQQVTLSCSPISGHRSVSWYQQTPGQGLQFLFEYFSETQRNKGNFPGRFSGRQFSNSRSEMNVSTLELGDSALYLCASSRDSFSYEQYFGPGTRLTVT.